This T cell receptor beta chain was identified in a study of identical twins. A universal primer site was created by template switching, with the cDNA bearing unique molecular identifiers. TCRdb processed the 5' RACE reads anew with MiXCR; each CDR3 protein has one entry. The sample contains fewer than 250,000 distinct CDR3 sequences, approximately 6.8% of which appear only once. This clonotype has a handful of counts. What it recognizes is unknown. The CDR3 is 13 residues long. Trimming removed 0 bases from V and 4 bases from J, with 6 bases in between. The V gene's germline CDR1 is MGHRA and CDR2 YSYEKL. Study results and caveats: Beta out-of-frame sequences displayed a weaker excess of sharing between twins.

These data also featured in a second study, about yellow fever vaccine responses in identical twins.

Specimen: CD8+ T cells sorted from blood. The chain combines TRBV4-1 with TRBJ2-5, with unresolved D. The sequence was collected from a woman younger than 35 in good health. DNA of the CDR3: TGCGCCAGCAGCCAAGACTGGGGAGAGACCCAGTACTTC. It codes for CASSQDWGETQYF.